The 32 T cell receptor beta chains in this list originate from one sample, sequenced in a study of control samples from healthy donors and cancer patients. Sequencing used immunoSEQ multiplex PCR; TCRdb keeps in-frame clones, though not all of them. Among roughly 84,000 clones listed, roughly 91% were seen once. Sequencing used blood. All receptors come from a man aged 45-60 years in good health.

The chain is built from TRBV19 and TRBJ1-2; 8 bases map to TRBD1. Germline V gene data show CDR1 as LNHDA and CDR2 as SQIVND (reference sequence). The CDR3 consists of 12 residues. Germline trimming cut 7 bases from V and 8 bases from J; bases unmatched to any gene: 6. The CDR3 region is CASNAQGGGYTF. As DNA, the CDR3 is TGTGCCAGTAACGCACAGGGGGGCGGCTACACCTTC.

The V and J genes are TRBV19 and TRBJ1-1, with 7 bases aligning to TRBD1. The germline gives CDR1 LNHDA, CDR2 SQIVND (reference sequence). The length of the CDR3 is 15 residues. V dropped 4 bases and J dropped 5; count of bases not matched to a gene: 10. Here the CDR3 DNA reads TGTGCCAGTAGTAACCGACAGGGCATGGGGACTGAAGCTTTCTTT. It yields the protein CASSNRQGMGTEAFF. The entire variable domain, with the rest obtained from reference TRBV19 and TRBJ1-1, is as follows: DGGITQSPKYLFRKEGQNVTLSCEQNLNHDAMYWYRQDPGQGLRLIYYSQIVNDFQKGDIAEGYSVSREKKESFPLTVTSAQKNPTAFYLCASSNRQGMGTEAFFGQGTRLTVV.

Remarks on this clone: The sample contains more than one DNA sequence encoding this CDR3. The V gene is TRBV5-6, the J gene TRBJ1-5; D is undetermined. Germline CDR1 and CDR2: SGHDT and YYEEEE. V was clipped by 4 bases and J by 5 bases, with 16 bases between them. This CDR3 is built from 15 residues. In nucleotides, the CDR3 is TGTGCCAGCAGCACCGGTTTAGCTTCTGATCAGCCCCAGCATTTT. Translated, it gives CASSTGLASDQPQHF.

This chain connects TRBV7-9 to TRBJ1-2, with no clear D. The CDR3 is made up of 13 amino acids. Germline CDR1 SEHNR, CDR2 FQNEAQ (reference sequence). V was shortened by 1 base and J by 6 bases, with 9 bases between the two germline ends. The CDR3 is CASSLGRSDGYTF. The CDR3 nucleotides read TGTGCCAGCAGCTTAGGGAGGTCTGATGGCTACACCTTC.

This clone was observed once. CDR3 coding DNA: TGCGCCAGCAGCTTGGATGGAGGGGATGGCTACACCTTC. Amino acids: CASSLDGGDGYTF. The chain joins TRBV5-1 to TRBJ1-2, with a weak D call TRBD1 (5 bases). The V gene lost 0 bases and the J gene lost 6 bases, with 9 bases spanning the gap. Germline V lookup: CDR1 SGHRS, CDR2 YFSETQ. This CDR3 has 13 amino acids.

The V gene is TRBV7-2, the J gene TRBJ1-3; D not resolved. CDR1 SGHTA and CDR2 FQGNSA come from the germline V gene. V was trimmed by 2 bases and J by 0 bases, leaving 8 bases between them. The CDR3 contains 15 residues. The CDR3, as DNA: TGTGCCAGCAGCTTATCTAGCAGCTCTGGAAACACCATATATTTT. Its translation: CASSLSSSSGNTIYF.

The J gene is TRBJ2-3, the V gene TRBV3-1 (or the pseudogene TRBV3-2), with D unresolved. The CDR3 length is 12 residues. V dropped 1 base and J dropped 9 bases, with 8 bases sitting between them. Per the germline V gene, CDR1 is LGHDT and CDR2 is YNNKEL (reference sequence). In nucleotides, the CDR3 is TGTGCCAGCAGCCAAGGCCTATTAACGCAGTATTTT. Translated: CASSQGLLTQYF.

The sample holds one count of this clone. V is TRBV5-4 and J is TRBJ1-1, with D possibly matching TRBD1 (6 bases). Trimming pared 4 bases from V and 1 base from J, leaving 17 bases between. Germline V gene data show CDR1 as SGHNT and CDR2 as YYREEE (reference sequence). The CDR3 has 16 residues. CDR3 sequence: CASSPELTGWNTEAFF. The CDR3 bases are TGTGCCAGCAGCCCCGAACTCACAGGGTGGAACACTGAAGCTTTCTTT.

This chain joins TRBV9 and TRBJ1-2; D may be TRBD1 (6 bases). This CDR3 contains 12 residues. V was shortened by 3 bases and J by 4 bases, with 7 bases between the two germline ends. CDR1 and CDR2 (germline): SGDLS, YYNGEE. The CDR3 DNA sequence: TGTGCCAGCAGCGAACAGGGCTATGGCTACACCTTC. Translated, it gives CASSEQGYGYTF.

This clone was detected once. The V gene is TRBV24-1, the J gene TRBJ2-5; D is perhaps TRBD1 (5 bases). The germline V gene has CDR1 KGHDR and CDR2 SFDVKD. The CDR3 extends over 14 amino acids. Trimming took off 2 bases at V and 5 bases at J, with 11 bases between the two ends. This CDR3 is CATSDSKGPETQYF. DNA for the CDR3: TGTGCCACCAGTGATTCAAAGGGGCCGGAGACCCAGTACTTC.

The chain uses TRBV7-8 and TRBJ2-2; D gene uncertain. Germline V gene sequence: CDR1 SGHVS, CDR2 FQNEAQ. The CDR3 runs to 12 residues. Trimming shortened V by 3 bases and J by 4 bases, and 3 bases separated the two germline ends. CDR3 region: CASSFLTGELFF. The DNA of the CDR3 is TGTGCCAGCAGCTTTCTCACCGGGGAGCTGTTTTTT.

The chain employs TRBV11-2 and TRBJ1-2, with 7 bases fitting TRBD1. CDR1 SGHAT and CDR2 FQNNGV come from the germline V gene. CDR3 length equals 15 residues. Germline trimming cut 5 bases from V and 2 bases from J; bases unmatched to any gene: 8. Here the CDR3 DNA reads TGTGCCAGCAGCGAGACAGGGTTATTGAACTATGGCTACACCTTC. Translating gives CASSETGLLNYGYTF.

The chain carries TRBV2 and TRBJ1-1, with D perhaps TRBD1 (6 bases). The CDR3 runs to 13 residues. V gave up 6 bases and J gave up 6 bases, with 14 bases separating them. Germline V gene data show CDR1 as SNHLY and CDR2 as FYNNEI. The CDR3 nucleotides read TGTGCCAGCAGCCGACAGGCCCTAGCTGAAGCTTTCTTT. Translated: CASSRQALAEAFF.

The chain carries TRBV6-1 and TRBJ2-7; 9 nucleotides match TRBD1. After removal of 0 bases from V and 3 bases from J, the junction contained 0 bases not matched to a gene. Per the germline V gene, CDR1 is MNHNS and CDR2 is SASEGT. The CDR3 contains 14 residues. CDR3 residues: CASSEATGGYEQYF. CDR3 DNA: TGTGCCAGCAGTGAAGCGACAGGGGGCTACGAGCAGTACTTC.

This sequence joins TRBV6-5 and TRBJ1-2; D possibly corresponds to TRBD1 (5 bases). Germline lookup yields CDR1 MNHEY and CDR2 SVGAGI. Deletions cut 4 bases from V and 7 bases from J, with 10 bases between. The CDR3 totals 12 residues. The CDR3 reads CASSSYRIGYTF. The CDR3 bases are TGTGCCAGCAGTTCGTACAGGATTGGCTACACCTTC.

This chain uses TRBV30 with TRBJ2-3; no firm D call. The germline CDR1 and CDR2 sequences are GTSNPN and SVGIG (reference sequence). The CDR3 runs to 12 residues. Deletions cut 5 bases from V and 1 base from J, with 7 bases between. The CDR3 DNA sequence: TGTGCCTGGGATAAGGGCACAGATACGCAGTATTTT. Its protein product is CAWDKGTDTQYF.

The J gene is TRBJ1-2, the V gene TRBV29-1; 10 bases map to TRBD1. Per germline, CDR1 SQVTM and CDR2 ANQGSEA. The V and J ends lost 6 bases and 4 bases, in that order; junction bases with no gene match: 5. This CDR3 has 13 amino acids. The CDR3 region has the DNA TGCAGCGTGGGGACAGGGGTTGGCTATGGCTACACCTTC. Translated, it gives CSVGTGVGYGYTF.

The rearrangement joins TRBV5-6 to TRBJ2-1, with D possibly TRBD2 on 5 matching bases. The CDR3 spans 14 residues. Germline assignment: CDR1 SGHDT and CDR2 YYEEEE. V lost 0 bases and J lost 12, with 16 bases in between. The CDR3 bases are TGTGCCAGCAGCTTGGGCGGGCTCCCGGCCTGGCAGTTCTTC. The encoded protein is CASSLGGLPAWQFF.

The J gene is TRBJ1-1, the V gene TRBV5-1; D possibly corresponds to TRBD1 (5 bases). This CDR3 has 16 amino acids. Germline V gene lookup returns CDR1 SGHRS and CDR2 YFSETQ. Trimming cost V 3 bases and J 1 base, with 16 bases left between them. CDR3 region: CASSWFPGGTNTEAFF. The CDR3 nucleotides are TGCGCCAGCAGCTGGTTTCCGGGGGGGACGAACACTGAAGCTTTCTTT.

This clone was seen a single time. The chain joins TRBV18 to TRBJ2-1; D tentatively reads TRBD1 or TRBD2 (6 bases each). The germline gives CDR1 KGHSH, CDR2 LQKENI. The CDR3 sequence is 16 residues long. The germline V and J ends were trimmed by 2 bases and 7 bases, with 18 bases remaining between them. The CDR3 loop is CASSPLMGGQGNEQFF. The CDR3 nucleotides are TGTGCCAGCTCACCATTGATGGGGGGACAAGGAAATGAGCAGTTCTTC.

The chain has TRBV19 and TRBJ1-1, with 11 bases matching TRBD1. V shed 2 bases and J 11 bases; nucleotides not matched to a gene: 7. Germline values: CDR1 LNHDA, CDR2 SQIVND (reference sequence). The CDR3 totals 14 residues. The CDR3: CASSIFGQGAGAFF. The CDR3 DNA follows: TGTGCCAGTAGTATATTCGGACAGGGGGCTGGGGCTTTCTTT.

The rearrangement links TRBV5-1 to TRBJ1-2; D is ambiguous. Germline CDR1 is SGHRS and CDR2 is YFSETQ. Trimming left V 0 bases short and J 8 bases short, with 11 bases between. CDR3 length: 13 residues. Here the CDR3 reads CASSLDWAGGYTF. CDR3 DNA: TGCGCCAGCAGCTTGGATTGGGCAGGCGGCTACACCTTC.

This clone was seen only once. The rearrangement joins TRBV18 to TRBJ2-7, with 8 positions matching TRBD1. The junction had 6 bases not matched to a gene; V was cut back by 2 bases and J by 3 bases. Germline-derived CDR1 and CDR2 are KGHSH and LQKENI. This CDR3 region has 15 residues. The CDR3 DNA follows: TGTGCCAGCTCACCAGCCGGACAGGGAGGCTACGAGCAGTACTTC. It translates to CASSPAGQGGYEQYF.

The chain joins TRBV12-3 or TRBV12-4 to TRBJ1-1; D is possibly TRBD1 (5 bases). CDR3 length: 13 amino acids. The ends were cut back, 6 bases at V and 4 bases at J, with 12 bases in the middle. The CDR3 DNA follows: TGTGCCAGCAGCTTACAGGAGTTCACTGAAGCTTTCTTT. It encodes CASSLQEFTEAFF.

V gene TRBV6-5 combines with J gene TRBJ1-1; D unresolved. The V gene's germline CDR1 is MNHEY and CDR2 SVGAGI. Trimming stripped 5 bases from V and 4 bases from J, with 8 bases between. This CDR3 is 12 amino acids long. The CDR3 reads CASSREATEAFF. In DNA form, the CDR3 reads TGTGCCAGCAGTAGGGAGGCCACTGAAGCTTTCTTT.

This clone came up once. The gene calls are TRBV27 and TRBJ1-1, with 7 bases aligning to TRBD1. The CDR3 covers 14 residues. J gave up 0 bases and V 2 bases, and 0 bases lay outside the gene matches. CDR1 and CDR2 from the germline V gene are MNHEY and SMNVEV (reference sequence). The CDR3 protein is CASSLGTVNTEAFF. CDR3 nucleotides: TGTGCCAGCAGTTTAGGGACAGTGAACACTGAAGCTTTCTTT.

The chain joins TRBV9 to TRBJ2-1; a possible D gene is TRBD2 (5 bases). Germline V gene sequence: CDR1 SGDLS, CDR2 YYNGEE. There are 16 residues in the CDR3. The ends were cut back, 3 bases at V and 0 bases at J, with 13 bases in the middle. CDR3 coding DNA: TGTGCCAGCAGCGCAGTAGCGCTAAGCTCCTACAATGAGCAGTTCTTC. It encodes CASSAVALSSYNEQFF.

This clone was recorded once. The rearrangement links TRBV5-1 to TRBJ2-1; TRBD1 matches at 8 bases. The J segment lost 3 bases and the V segment lost 5 bases, leaving 10 bases of the junction unmatched. Germline CDR1 SGHRS, CDR2 YFSETQ. The CDR3 covers 16 residues. CDR3 region: CASRLGGQAFYNEQFF. The CDR3 nucleotides read TGCGCCAGCAGACTTGGGGGACAGGCGTTCTACAATGAGCAGTTCTTC.

The genes are TRBV19 and TRBJ1-1; D gene unclear. The germline CDR1 and CDR2 sequences are LNHDA and SQIVND (reference sequence). V was shortened by 8 bases and J by 2 bases, with 9 bases between the two germline ends. This CDR3 comprises 12 residues. The CDR3 spells CASSVANTEAFF. The CDR3 nucleotides read TGTGCCAGTTCGGTCGCTAACACTGAAGCTTTCTTT.

The chain couples TRBV7-2 to TRBJ2-2; D perhaps matches TRBD1 (5 bases). Per germline, CDR1 SGHTA and CDR2 FQGNSA. The CDR3 runs to 14 residues. The V end was cut by 5 bases, the J end by 6 bases, with 13 bases between. This chain's CDR3 is CASSLSSTAGELFF. The CDR3 DNA reads TGTGCCAGCAGCCTCTCTTCGACAGCCGGGGAGCTGTTTTTT.

The chain is built from TRBV28 and TRBJ1-2; D uncertain. Trimming removed 2 bases at V and 2 bases at J, with 9 bases between. The CDR3 length is 14 residues. Germline V gene data show CDR1 as MDHEN and CDR2 as SYDVKM. The CDR3 is CASSLTAGNYGYTF. The CDR3 bases are TGTGCCAGCAGTTTAACGGCGGGGAACTATGGCTACACCTTC.

The CDR3 DNA reads as TGTGCCATCAGTGGGGACTTTCGTTCCTACGAGCAGTACTTC. Amino acid sequence: CAISGDFRSYEQYF. This chain connects TRBV10-3 to TRBJ2-7; weak D call: TRBD2 (6 bases). The CDR3 length is 14 residues. CDR1 and CDR2 from the germline V gene are ENHRY and SYGVKD. V shed 4 bases and J shed 1 base, with 11 bases lying between them.